The rows below give T cell receptor beta chains drawn from one sample of a study of blood T cells in healthy people across ages. A single record per CDR3 protein comes from TCRdb applying MiXCR to the 5' RACE reads. This sample carries 1.5 million to 2 million distinct CDR3 sequences, about 49% of them seen once, and the ten largest clones take around 2.1%. Sequenced input: blood. These receptors all stem from a woman aged 40 to 50 in good health. CDR3s leave out the opening cysteine and the closing phenylalanine or tryptophan. Only part of the rows carry a size: once, few, many, or a class if the clone is expanded.

clone_size	v_call	cdr3_aa
.	TRBV6-6	ASSNTDRGEETQY
.	TRBV7-9	ASSQDRGRAGELF
.	TRBV7-2	ASSLAAGMRAPLH
.	TRBV5-6	ASSSDFSETQY
once	TRBV7-2	ASSSRPTTNEKLF
.	TRBV4-1	ASSHGLAGGKADTQY
.	TRBV28	ASSFLLAGSSEQY
.	TRBV19	ASRLWGQGSYEQY
.	TRBV10-3	AISDASGATSTDTQY
.	TRBV28	ATLTVGNIQY
few	TRBV29-1	SVEDATDTQY
.	TRBV18	ASCGAATSTDTQY
.	TRBV15	ATSRFAGAAYEQY
.	TRBV3-1	ASSQGSSGAQETQY
.	TRBV27	ASTNWGSGGLSYNEQF
.	TRBV5-1	ASSPDGTSGAHKETQY
.	TRBV6-5	ASSKPDRGTEAF
.	TRBV20-1	SARFWGSHEQY
.	TRBV28	ASTPTRRGTDTQY
.	TRBV27	ASSLVLALDTQY
.	TRBV7-2	ASSLVSRGRAGETQY
.	TRBV7-9	ASSLISPGELF
.	TRBV4-3	ASSQEGTGGPYNEQF
.	TRBV7-2	AGSLFGTNPSYEQY
.	TRBV5-1	AGSTRGGGLYNEQF
.	TRBV6-2/TRBV6-3	ASSYSRLPGQY
few	TRBV29-1	SPLFGRTVYEQY
.	TRBV20-1	SADTGQGTEAF
.	TRBV2	ASSAATGGQEQF
.	TRBV2	ASSEPQDSPHSTNEKLF
few	TRBV7-8	ASSLARTIYGANVLT
.	TRBV4-2	ASSSRVLTYNEQF
.	TRBV6-5	ASSLINSENYGYT
.	TRBV7-3	ASSLNLAGTYNEQF
few	TRBV6-1	ASSTNGGGLFSYEQY
.	TRBV20-1	SAPGWETQY
.	TRBV20-1	SAFWTAKDNEKLF
.	TRBV4-3	ASSQGQGMETQY
once	TRBV28	ASSPPTGGVTKNSPLH
few	TRBV27	ASSQGQEETQY